Each of the 18 T cell receptor beta chains below was sequenced from the same sample in a study of blood T cell repertoires in COVID-19 (dated by TCRdb to the early 2020s). Libraries were prepared through the immunoSEQ multiplex PCR assay. Not all clones reach the TCRdb copy of this immuneACCESS table, which keeps in-frame sequences only. Checked studies attribute under half of the gap to unresolved V genes and leave the rest unexplained. The sample table lists 150,000 to 200,000 clones, 70% to 80% of them with a count of one. About 6.5% of the sample is held by the ten biggest clonotypes. The sample consisted of peripheral blood. The receptors stem from a woman aged 35 to 49 with COVID-19, enrolled during active disease.

The chain is built from TRBV19 and TRBJ1-1, with D perhaps matching TRBD1 (5 bases). V lost 6 bases to trimming and J lost 2 bases, with 19 bases between them. This CDR3 comprises 16 residues. From germline, CDR1 is LNHDA and CDR2 SQIVND (reference sequence). CDR3 protein: CASRRTGPPGNTEAFF. The CDR3 DNA is TGTGCCAGTAGAAGAACAGGACCTCCCGGAAACACTGAAGCTTTCTTT. Based on the CDR3 plus reference TRBV19 and TRBJ1-1, the full variable domain is DGGITQSPKYLFRKEGQNVTLSCEQNLNHDAMYWYRQDPGQGLRLIYYSQIVNDFQKGDIAEGYSVSREKKESFPLTVTSAQKNPTAFYLCASRRTGPPGNTEAFFGQGTRLTVV.

In its sample, this clone was seen once. The CDR3 loop reads CATSIPTFSNRELFF. The CDR3 nucleotides are TGTGCCACCTCCATACCGACTTTCTCGAACCGGGAGCTGTTTTTT. The chain links TRBV15 to TRBJ2-2; D gene uncertain. V was cut by 8 bases and J by 9 bases, with 22 bases left in between. Germline CDR1 LNHNV, CDR2 YYDKDF (reference sequence). The CDR3 is 15 residues long.

The CDR3 reads CASSQEALLGTGSLAFF. The CDR3 nucleotides are TGTGCCAGCAGCCAAGAAGCTCTTTTAGGGACAGGGTCGTTAGCTTTCTTT. The chain uses TRBV3-1 (or the pseudogene TRBV3-2) and TRBJ1-1, with TRBD1 matching 9 bases. Germline V gives CDR1 LGHDT, CDR2 YNNKEL (reference sequence). CDR3 length: 17 amino acids. The junction had 15 bases not matched to a gene; V was cut back by 0 bases and J by 10 bases.

This rearrangement joins TRBV1 to TRBJ1-4; TRBD1, the table's D call, lacks a check against the DNA. TRBV1 is marked as a pseudogene. CDR3 length: 17 amino acids. The CDR3, as DNA: TGCACCAGCAGCCAAGAAAAACAGGGATCGGCTAATGAAAAACTGTTTTTT. Amino acid sequence: CTSSQEKQGSANEKLFF.

This clone was detected a few times. This chain connects TRBV5-1 to TRBJ1-1; D is undetermined. CDR3 length: 13 residues. Trimming cost V 4 bases and J 5 bases, with 12 bases left between them. Germline CDR1 SGHRS, CDR2 YFSETQ. CDR3 nucleotide sequence: TGCGCCAGCAGCCCGGAGGCACCGACTGAAGCTTTCTTT. It is translated as CASSPEAPTEAFF.

This clone showed up just a few times. This chain uses TRBV20-1 with TRBJ1-2; D gene ambiguous. CDR3 length: 10 amino acids. Trimming took off 5 bases at V and 2 bases at J, with 3 bases between the two ends. Per germline, CDR1 DFQATT and CDR2 SNEGSKA (reference sequence). For the CDR3, the DNA is TGCAGTGCTCCGAACTATGGCTACACCTTC. Protein sequence: CSAPNYGYTF.

This clone was seen once. The rearrangement joins TRBV5-1 to TRBJ1-4; no reliable D call. The V gene lost 0 bases and the J gene lost 0 bases, with 6 bases spanning the gap. Germline values: CDR1 SGHRS, CDR2 YFSETQ. The CDR3 has 15 residues. CDR3 DNA: TGCGCCAGCAGCTTGGGGAGTGCAACTAATGAAAAACTGTTTTTT. It codes for CASSLGSATNEKLFF.

The chain combines TRBV4-3 with TRBJ2-3; the match to TRBD2 covers 8 bases. The germline V gene has CDR1 LGHNA and CDR2 YSLEER. The CDR3 has 19 amino acids. V shed 0 bases, J shed 2 bases, and the junction held 13 bases outside the gene matches. The CDR3 DNA reads as TGCGCCAGCAGCCAAGAATTACCGGGGGGGCTCCTAAACACAGATACGCAGTATTTT. Protein: CASSQELPGGLLNTDTQYF.

This clone is a singleton in its sample. The V and J genes are TRBV11-2 and TRBJ2-3; D may be TRBD2 (6 bases). CDR3 length: 16 residues. Trimming stripped 2 bases from V and 6 bases from J, with 18 bases between. Per germline, CDR1 SGHAT and CDR2 FQNNGV. The CDR3 is CASSLRGNHATDTQYF. The CDR3 DNA reads TGTGCCAGCAGCTTACGCGGGAACCACGCGACGGATACGCAGTATTTT.

This clone appeared a single time. This rearrangement joins TRBV13 to TRBJ2-7, with a tentative D call TRBD1 (5 bases). This CDR3 is 13 amino acids long. CDR1 is PRHDT and CDR2 is FYEKMQ in the germline V gene (reference sequence). Between the trimmed V and J ends, which lost 3 bases and 2 bases, there was a span of 8 bases. In nucleotides, the CDR3 is TGTGCCAGCAGCTTCGGCAGGGCCTACGAGCAGTACTTC. Translated: CASSFGRAYEQYF.

The chain uses TRBV2 and TRBJ1-5, with TRBD1 matching over 8 bases. CDR3 length: 14 amino acids. CDR1 and CDR2 from the germline V gene are SNHLY and FYNNEI. J lost 6 bases, V lost 3 bases, and 4 bases had no gene match. In nucleotides, the CDR3 is TGTGCCAGCAGTGAGGGGACAGGCTTTCAGCCCCAGCATTTT. Encoded protein: CASSEGTGFQPQHF.

This clone is a singleton in its sample. This chain joins TRBV30 and TRBJ1-4; D possibly corresponds to TRBD1 (6 bases). The CDR3 covers 14 residues. V was pared by 2 bases and J by 7 bases, with 14 bases between. CDR1 GTSNPN and CDR2 SVGIG come from the germline V gene (reference sequence). CDR3 region: CAWSLNRASEKLFF. The DNA for the CDR3 is TGTGCCTGGAGTCTCAACAGGGCTAGTGAAAAACTGTTTTTT.

V gene TRBV11-2 combines with J gene TRBJ2-2; a possible D gene is TRBD2 (5 bases). Germline V CDR1 and CDR2: SGHAT, FQNNGV. Trimming removed 5 bases at V and 6 bases at J, with 16 bases between. The CDR3 contains 15 residues. CDR3 sequence reads: CASSQEEYLAGELFF. CDR3 nucleotide sequence: TGTGCCAGCAGCCAGGAGGAGTACCTCGCCGGGGAGCTGTTTTTT.

The V gene is TRBV7-3, the J gene TRBJ2-2; 9 nucleotides line up with TRBD1. Trimming removed 4 bases from V and 1 base from J; junction bases left unmatched: 4. The CDR3 is 16 residues long. Per the germline V gene, CDR1 is SGHTA and CDR2 is FQGTGA. This CDR3 reads CASSSGTGRNTGELFF. The CDR3 DNA reads TGTGCCAGCAGCTCAGGGACAGGGAGGAACACCGGGGAGCTGTTTTTT.

This clone was counted between two and nine times. V and J are TRBV9 and TRBJ2-7, with 8 bases identical to TRBD1. V dropped 3 bases and J dropped 3; count of bases not matched to a gene: 5. Germline V gene lookup returns CDR1 SGDLS and CDR2 YYNGEE. The CDR3 covers 14 residues. The DNA for the CDR3 is TGTGCCAGCAGCGCTGGACAGGGAAACTACGAGCAGTACTTC. Translation: CASSAGQGNYEQYF.

The rearrangement uses TRBV12-5 and TRBJ1-1; no firm D call. The ends were cut back, 7 bases at V and 8 bases at J, with 14 bases in the middle. Germline V gives CDR1 LGHNT, CDR2 FRNRAP. This CDR3 is built from 12 residues. Here the CDR3 DNA reads TGTGCTAGTGCCCTAGGAGTTTCCGAAGCTTTCTTT. Translating it yields CASALGVSEAFF.

The V call is TRBV5-3, the J call TRBJ1-2, with 7 bases identical to TRBD1. TRBV5-3 counts as an open reading frame of uncertain function. The CDR3 loop spans 13 amino acids. V lost 9 bases to trimming and J lost 1 base; unmatched junction nucleotides: 6. CDR3 in DNA: TGTGCCACCCGACAGGGAATTAACTATGGCTACACCTTC. It translates to CATRQGINYGYTF.

The genes are TRBV7-2 and TRBJ1-5; the D gene is possibly TRBD1 (5 bases). Deletions cut 1 base from V and 7 bases from J, with 14 bases between. There are 15 residues in the CDR3. Germline V gene data show CDR1 as SGHTA and CDR2 as FQGNSA. Here the CDR3 reads CASSLVVQGRQPQHF. Here the CDR3 DNA reads TGTGCCAGCAGCTTAGTCGTTCAGGGTCGACAGCCCCAGCATTTT.